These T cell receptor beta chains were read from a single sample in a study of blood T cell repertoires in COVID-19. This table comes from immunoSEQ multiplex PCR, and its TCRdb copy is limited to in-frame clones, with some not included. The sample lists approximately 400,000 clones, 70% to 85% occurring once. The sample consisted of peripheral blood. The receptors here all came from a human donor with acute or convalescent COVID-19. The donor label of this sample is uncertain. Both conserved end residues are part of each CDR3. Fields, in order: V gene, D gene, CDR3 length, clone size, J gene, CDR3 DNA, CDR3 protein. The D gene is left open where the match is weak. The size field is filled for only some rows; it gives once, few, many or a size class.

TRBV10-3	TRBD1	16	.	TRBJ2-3	TGTGCCATCAATTCTCCCCGGGACAGGGGGCAAGATACGCAGTATTTT	CAINSPRDRGQDTQYF
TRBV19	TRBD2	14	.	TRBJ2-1	TGTGCCAGTAGTATAGGGGGACTAGATCCTGAGCAGTTCTTC	CASSIGGLDPEQFF
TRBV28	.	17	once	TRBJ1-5	TGTGCCAGCAGTTTATACCCCCCCAGGCACCCTCAGGGATATAAGCATTTT	CASSLYPPRHPQGYKHF
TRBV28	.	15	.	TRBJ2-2	TGTGCCAGCAGTTTTGGCAGGGGCGGCACCGGGGAGCTGTTTTTT	CASSFGRGGTGELFF
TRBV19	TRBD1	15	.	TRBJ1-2	TGTGCCAGTAAAGGTTTAGGACAGGAGATCTATGGCTACACCTTC	CASKGLGQEIYGYTF
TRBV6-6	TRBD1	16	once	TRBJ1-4	TGTGCCAGCAGCAGAAACAGGGGGCAGGATAATGAAAAACTGTTTTTT	CASSRNRGQDNEKLFF
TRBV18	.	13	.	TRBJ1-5	TGTGCCAGCTCACCAGGGCTGGATCAGCCCCAGCATTTT	CASSPGLDQPQHF
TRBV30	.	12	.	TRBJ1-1	TGTGCCTGGAGTTCTGTCCTTCCTGAAGCTTTCTTT	CAWSSVLPEAFF
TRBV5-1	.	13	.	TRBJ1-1	TGCGCCAGCAGCGACAGACTTTCCACTGAAGCTTTCTTT	CASSDRLSTEAFF
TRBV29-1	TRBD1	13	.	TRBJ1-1	TGCAGCGTTGATGAGGGGGCATACACTGAAGCTTTCTTT	CSVDEGAYTEAFF
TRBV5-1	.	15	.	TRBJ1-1	TGCGCCAGCAGCTTGTCCCTTGGGGGGGGCACTGAAGCTTTCTTT	CASSLSLGGGTEAFF
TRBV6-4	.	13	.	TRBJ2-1	TGTGCCAGCAGTGTCGCCGGTACTAGCGAGCAGTTCTTC	CASSVAGTSEQFF
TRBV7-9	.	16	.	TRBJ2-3	TGTGCCAGCAGCTTGGGAGCGAGCGGGCAAACAGATACGCAGTATTTT	CASSLGASGQTDTQYF
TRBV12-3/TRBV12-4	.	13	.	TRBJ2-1	TGTGCCAGCAGCGGGCCGTTGGGGCGGGAGCAGTTCTTC	CASSGPLGREQFF
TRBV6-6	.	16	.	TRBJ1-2	TGTGCCAGCAGTTACGGGCCGCTCATAAACGGCTATGGCTACACCTTC	CASSYGPLINGYGYTF
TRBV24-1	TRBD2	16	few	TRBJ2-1	TGTGCCACCAGTGATTTAAGCGAGACTAGCCCCCATGAGCAGTTCTTC	CATSDLSETSPHEQFF
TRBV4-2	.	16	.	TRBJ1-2	TGTGCCAGCAGCACTCACCAAGGGGCAACCGATTATGGCTACACCTTC	CASSTHQGATDYGYTF
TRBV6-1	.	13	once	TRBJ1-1	TGTGCCAGCAGTGAATTAAGGAGAACTGAAGCTTTCTTT	CASSELRRTEAFF
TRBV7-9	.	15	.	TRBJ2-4	TGTGCCAGCAGCGGGGGTGACAGGGCCAAAAACATTCAGTACTTC	CASSGGDRAKNIQYF
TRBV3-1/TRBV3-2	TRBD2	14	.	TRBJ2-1	TGTGCCAGCAGCCTTAGGACTAGTCGAAATGAGCAGTTCTTC	CASSLRTSRNEQFF
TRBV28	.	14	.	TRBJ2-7	TGTGCCAGCAGTTTAGGCGGCAGAGTCTACGAGCAGTACTTC	CASSLGGRVYEQYF
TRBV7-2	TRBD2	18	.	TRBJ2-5	TGTGCCAGCAGCCCCCACCCCACTAGCGGGAGAAGGAGGGAGACCCAGTACTTC	CASSPHPTSGRRRETQYF
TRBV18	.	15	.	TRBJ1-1	TGTGCCAGCTCACCACCGGGGGCAGGAAACACTGAAGCTTTCTTT	CASSPPGAGNTEAFF
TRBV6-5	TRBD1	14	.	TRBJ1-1	TGTGCCAGCAATACTCAGGGGGGTATCGGTGAAGCTTTCTTT	CASNTQGGIGEAFF
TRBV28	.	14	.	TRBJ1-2	TGTGCCAGCAGTACCCCCCCAGCTAACTATGGCTACACCTTC	CASSTPPANYGYTF
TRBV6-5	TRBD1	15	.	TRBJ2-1	TGTGCCAGCAGTAGGGACAGGGTAAACTACAATGAGCAGTTCTTC	CASSRDRVNYNEQFF
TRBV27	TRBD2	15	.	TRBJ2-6	TGTGCCAGCAGCCCATGGGGGGGTGGGGCCAACGTCCTGACTTTC	CASSPWGGGANVLTF
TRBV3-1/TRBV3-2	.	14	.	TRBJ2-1	TGTGCCAGCAGCCAAGAGGGGCGATACAATGAGCAGTTCTTC	CASSQEGRYNEQFF
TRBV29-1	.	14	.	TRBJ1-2	TGCAGCGTGGATAAACAGGGTTCAGCGGACGGCTACACCTTC	CSVDKQGSADGYTF
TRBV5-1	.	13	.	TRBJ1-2	TGCGCCAGCAGCTCGGCGGGGGTGGGAAGCTACACCTTC	CASSSAGVGSYTF
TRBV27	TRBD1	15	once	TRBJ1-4	TGTGCCAGCAGATCACAGGGGGCGTCTAATGAAAAACTGTTTTTT	CASRSQGASNEKLFF
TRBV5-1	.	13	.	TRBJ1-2	TGCGCCAGCAGCCCCGGGGGAAACTATGGCTACACCTTC	CASSPGGNYGYTF
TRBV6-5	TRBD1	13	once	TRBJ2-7	TGTGCCAGCAGGTGGACAGGGTCCTACGAGCAGTACTTC	CASRWTGSYEQYF
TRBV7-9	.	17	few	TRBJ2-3	TGTGCCAGCAGCTTAGCTTCCGGGGGGCGAACCACAGATACGCAGTATTTT	CASSLASGGRTTDTQYF
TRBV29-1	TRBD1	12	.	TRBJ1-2	TGCAGCGTCGGACAGGGGGCGGGAGGCTACACCTTC	CSVGQGAGGYTF
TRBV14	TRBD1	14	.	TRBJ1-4	TGTGCCAGCAGCCCGGGACAGATAAATGAAAAACTGTTTTTT	CASSPGQINEKLFF
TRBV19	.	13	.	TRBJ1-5	TGTGCCAGTAGAACGCAGGGAAATCAGCCCCAGCATTTT	CASRTQGNQPQHF
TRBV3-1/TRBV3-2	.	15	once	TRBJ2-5	TGTGCCAGCAGCCACCTGACTAGGTTGGCAGAGACCCAGTACTTC	CASSHLTRLAETQYF
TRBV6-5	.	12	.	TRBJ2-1	TGTGCCAGCAGTATGAGCGGTTATGAGCAGTTCTTC	CASSMSGYEQFF
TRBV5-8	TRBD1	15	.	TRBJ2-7	TGTGCCAGCAGAGAAACAGGGGGCTGGTCCTACGAGCAGTACTTC	CASRETGGWSYEQYF
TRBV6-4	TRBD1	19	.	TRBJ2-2	TGTGCCAGCAGTGAGTCCCAGGGGGAGCCGAGAAGGAACACCGGGGAGCTGTTTTTT	CASSESQGEPRRNTGELFF
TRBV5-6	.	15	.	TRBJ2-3	TGTGCCAGCATTCTTAGGGCCGGGAGATGGGATACGCAGTATTTT	CASILRAGRWDTQYF
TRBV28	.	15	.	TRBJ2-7	TGTGCCAGCAGGACCGCAGGGGGGTTCAACTACGAGCAGTACTTC	CASRTAGGFNYEQYF
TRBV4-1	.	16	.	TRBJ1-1	TGCGCCAGCAGCCAAGGCTCATCGAGGGGGAATACTGAAGCTTTCTTT	CASSQGSSRGNTEAFF